These T cell receptor beta chains were read from a single sample in a study of vaccination and CD4 T cells after COVID-19. A single record per CDR3 protein comes from TCRdb applying MiXCR to the PCR reads. The table has roughly 15,000 distinct CDR3 sequences, 48% seen once. Which antigens these TCRs recognize remains unknown. The sequencing sample was made of CD4+ T cells from blood, cultured in vitro. All receptors derive from a human donor who had recovered from COVID-19. Each CDR3 is given with its conserved first and last residue. The order of the fields is J gene, clone size, D gene, V gene, CDR3 DNA, CDR3 protein. D genes are given only for firm matches. Clone size is not always given. Where it is, it says once, few, many or a class for expanded clones.

TRBJ2-6 . . TRBV6-2/TRBV6-3 TGTGCCAGCACCCCCCAGAATGGGGCCAACGTCCTGACTTTC CASTPQNGANVLTF
TRBJ1-2 . TRBD1 TRBV7-8 TGTGCCAGCAGCACCAGGACAGGGCACTATGGCTACACCTTC CASSTRTGHYGYTF
TRBJ2-5 few . TRBV5-1 TGCGCCAGCGCCAGCACGGGTATACCCCAAGAGACCCAGTACTTC CASASTGIPQETQYF
TRBJ1-1 . . TRBV5-1 TGCGCCAGCAGCTTGACAGGGCTGAACACTGAAGCTTTCTTT CASSLTGLNTEAFF
TRBJ1-1 . . TRBV20-1 TGCAGTGCTAGATCGGGCGCGGTCACTGAAGCTTTCTTT CSARSGAVTEAFF
TRBJ2-1 . . TRBV20-1 TGCAGTGCACTACGGGACGGCAGGAATGAGCAGTTCTTC CSALRDGRNEQFF
TRBJ1-4 . . TRBV6-2/TRBV6-3 TGTGCCAGCAGTGGGGGACACTTCTATGCAACTAATGAAAAACTGTTTTTT CASSGGHFYATNEKLFF
TRBJ2-7 few TRBD2 TRBV6-2/TRBV6-3 TGTGCCAGCGGCAGACCAGCGGGGGCTTTCTACGAGCAGTACTTC CASGRPAGAFYEQYF
TRBJ2-1 few . TRBV4-1 TGCGCCAGCAGCCAAGATCCCTCAACACCGAGCAATGAGCAGTTCTTC CASSQDPSTPSNEQFF
TRBJ2-1 . . TRBV20-1 TGCAGTGCCTCGGGACTCGCAGACCTTAATGAGCAGTTCTTC CSASGLADLNEQFF
TRBJ2-1 . . TRBV5-1 TGCGCCAGCAGCTTGGCCGTTTACAATGAGCAGTTCTTC CASSLAVYNEQFF
TRBJ2-7 . . TRBV7-2 TGTGCCAGTTCCGTGGGGGACGGCTACGAGCAGTACTTC CASSVGDGYEQYF
TRBJ1-1 . . TRBV7-6 TGTGCCAGCAGCTTAGGTGGCCGGAACACTGAAGCTTTCTTT CASSLGGRNTEAFF
TRBJ1-1 few . TRBV24-1 TGTGCCACCAGTGATCGGACAGACGCGGATGAAGCTTTCTTT CATSDRTDADEAFF